These 4 T cell receptor beta chains originate from one sample sequenced in a study of blood T cell repertoires in COVID-19. Sequencing used immunoSEQ multiplex PCR; TCRdb keeps in-frame clones, though not all of them. The sample yields around 320,000 clones, about nine tenths seen once. Sample: peripheral blood. The source of these receptors is a woman between 25 and 40 years old who had recovered from COVID-19.

The chain joins TRBV6-6 to TRBJ2-7; 8 bases line up with TRBD1. CDR1 and CDR2 (germline): MNHNY, SVGAGI (reference sequence). There are 15 residues in the CDR3. After removal of 2 bases from V and 4 bases from J, the junction contained 7 bases not matched to a gene. CDR3 sequence reads: CASSYGRGLTYEQYF. CDR3 nucleotide sequence: TGTGCCAGCAGTTACGGCAGGGGGCTGACGTACGAGCAGTACTTC.

This clone was counted between two and nine times. The chain has TRBV28 and TRBJ2-7; D possibly corresponds to TRBD1 (6 bases). The V gene lost 7 bases and the J gene lost 6 bases, with 16 bases spanning the gap. Germline-derived CDR1 and CDR2 are MDHEN and SYDVKM. The CDR3 spans 13 residues. The CDR3 protein is CASTQAHRAEQYF. The CDR3 DNA follows: TGTGCCAGCACCCAAGCCCACAGGGCCGAGCAGTACTTC. Supplemented by reference TRBV28 and TRBJ2-7, the full variable domain reads DVKVTQSSRYLVKRTGEKVFLECVQDMDHENMFWYRQDPGLGLRLIYFSYDVKMKEKGDIPEGYSVSREKKERFSLILESASTNQTSMYLCASTQAHRAEQYFGPGTRLTVT.

The chain carries TRBV7-9 and TRBJ2-6, with 10 bases fitting TRBD1. With 5 bases clipped from V and 2 bases from J, the junction kept 9 bases outside the gene matches. Germline V gives CDR1 SEHNR, CDR2 FQNEAQ (reference sequence). This CDR3 has 18 residues. The CDR3 loop is CASSLTGGPVTGANVLTF. The CDR3 DNA follows: TGTGCCAGCAGCCTGACAGGGGGCCCCGTCACTGGGGCCAACGTCCTGACTTTC.

This chain links TRBV7-9 with TRBJ2-5, with D maybe TRBD2 (6 bases). The CDR3 is 14 residues long. V lost 1 base to trimming and J lost 5 bases, with 11 bases between them. Germline CDR1 is SEHNR and CDR2 is FQNEAQ (reference sequence). As DNA, the CDR3 is TGTGCCAGCAGCTTAGGGGGCAGCGGGGAGACCCAGTACTTC. Translated, it gives CASSLGGSGETQYF.